The rows below give T cell receptor beta chains drawn from one sample of a study of CD8 T cells in Susac syndrome. TCRdb independently ran MiXCR on the immunoSEQ multiplex PCR reads; one entry per CDR3 protein. Of about 160,000 distinct CDR3 sequences in the sample, approximately 93% were seen once. The specimen was CD4+ T cells from PBMCs. All receptors derive from a human donor with multiple sclerosis. The CDR3 runs from the conserved cysteine through the conserved F or W. A D gene is named only where the DNA matches it firmly. The size field is filled for only some rows; it gives once, few, many or a size class.

>TRBV6-6|.|TRBJ1-1|.|13
TGTGCCAGCACCTCGAGGGCTAACACTGAAGCTTTCTTT
CASTSRANTEAFF
>TRBV20-1|TRBD1|TRBJ2-7|.|12
TGCAGCACCGGGACAGGGTGGAGTGAGCAGTACTTC
CSTGTGWSEQYF
>TRBV2|TRBD1|TRBJ2-2|.|17
TGTGCCAGCAGTGCCGGGACAGGGGGCCCGGGAACCGGGGAGCTGTTTTTT
CASSAGTGGPGTGELFF
>TRBV7-7|.|TRBJ2-7|.|15
TGTGCCAGCAGCTTGCCGAAGGCGGGGACCTACGAGCAGTACTTC
CASSLPKAGTYEQYF
>TRBV6-6|TRBD1|TRBJ1-1|.|12
TGTGCCAGTAGACAGGGGAACACTGAAGCTTTCTTT
CASRQGNTEAFF
>TRBV4-3|.|TRBJ1-2|.|13
TGCGCCAGCAGCCCTGTCGGGGGATATGGCTACACCTTC
CASSPVGGYGYTF
>TRBV29-1|TRBD2|TRBJ2-1|.|14
TGCAGCGTTTCAGTGGCTAGCGGCCCAGGGGAGCAGTTCTTC
CSVSVASGPGEQFF
>TRBV5-6|.|TRBJ1-5|.|13
TGTGCCAGCAGCTTGGGGGAATTACAGCCCCAGCATTTT
CASSLGELQPQHF
>TRBV10-3|TRBD2|TRBJ2-7|.|14
TGTGCCATCAGTACGCCTAGCGGAGCCTACGAGCAGTACTTC
CAISTPSGAYEQYF
>TRBV5-1|TRBD1|TRBJ2-7|once|14
TGCGCCAGCAGCCCAGACAGGGGGGAGTACGAGCAGTACTTC
CASSPDRGEYEQYF
>TRBV5-4|.|TRBJ2-3|.|16
TGTGCCAGCAGCTTGGTGGCGGGAACGGGCTCAGATACGCAGTATTTT
CASSLVAGTGSDTQYF
>TRBV7-9|.|TRBJ2-5|.|13
TGTGCCAGCCTCGCAGGGCGGGTAGAGACCCAGTACTTC
CASLAGRVETQYF
>TRBV28|.|TRBJ2-4|.|15
TGTGCCAGCAGTTTATCCGGGATAGCCAAAAACATTCAGTACTTC
CASSLSGIAKNIQYF
>TRBV6-5|.|TRBJ1-5|once|15
TGTGCCAGCAGCGCCGGGACAAGTAGCAATCAGCCCCAGCATTTT
CASSAGTSSNQPQHF
>TRBV6-2/TRBV6-3|.|TRBJ2-2|.|14
TGTGCCAGCAAGGGGGTCGCGAACACCGGGGAGCTGTTTTTT
CASKGVANTGELFF
>TRBV30|.|TRBJ1-3|.|14
TGTGCCTGGAGTGAGAAGAACTCTGGAAACACCATATATTTT
CAWSEKNSGNTIYF
>TRBV9|TRBD1|TRBJ1-4|.|16
TGTGCCAGCAGCCCGGACAGGGGTATTGAAAATGAAAAACTGTTTTTT
CASSPDRGIENEKLFF
>TRBV6-6|.|TRBJ2-1|.|16
TGTGCCAGCAGTTACTCGATGTGGAGCGGGACAGATGAGCAGTTCTTC
CASSYSMWSGTDEQFF
>TRBV12-5|.|TRBJ2-2|.|14
TGTGCTAGTGGTTTGGGACAAAACACCGGGGAGCTGTTTTTT
CASGLGQNTGELFF
>TRBV4-3|.|TRBJ2-7|.|15
TGCGCCAGCAGCTCGAGTGTGGGGTTTACCTACGAGCAGTACTTC
CASSSSVGFTYEQYF
>TRBV5-1|.|TRBJ2-5|.|14
TGCGCCAGCAGCCATGGGGAGGTGGGCGAGACCCAGTACTTC
CASSHGEVGETQYF
>TRBV18|.|TRBJ2-3|.|15
TGTGCCAGCTCACCTCGCCCTGGGGACACAGATACGCAGTATTTT
CASSPRPGDTDTQYF
>TRBV5-1|TRBD2|TRBJ2-5|once|16
TGCGCCAGCAGCGACGGGACTAGCGGATTCCAAGAGACCCAGTACTTC
CASSDGTSGFQETQYF
>TRBV5-4|.|TRBJ2-5|.|14
TGTGCCAGCAGCTTGGGTCGGGATAAGGAGACCCAGTACTTC
CASSLGRDKETQYF
>TRBV27|.|TRBJ1-2|.|14
TGTGCCAGCAGCTCAACCGGGGCCCACTATGGCTACACCTTC
CASSSTGAHYGYTF
>TRBV6-5|.|TRBJ1-5|.|17
TGTGCCAGCGGTTCTGTCTTTACAGGGACTAGCAATCAGCCCCAGCATTTT
CASGSVFTGTSNQPQHF
>TRBV28|.|TRBJ2-7|.|14
TGTGCCAGCAGTTTCCAGGGTGAACCCTACGAGCAGTACTTC
CASSFQGEPYEQYF
>TRBV29-1|.|TRBJ2-2|.|12
TGCAGCGTTGCTGGGGCGGGCGGGGAGCTGTTTTTT
CSVAGAGGELFF
>TRBV9|TRBD2|TRBJ2-4|.|16
TGTGCCAGCAGCGTAGATGACGGGAGGGCCGCCAACATTCAGTACTTC
CASSVDDGRAANIQYF
>TRBV18|.|TRBJ2-7|.|19
TGTGCCAGCTCACCGACCTTCTCGCCGAAGGGACGCCAAACGGGGGAGCAGTACTTC
CASSPTFSPKGRQTGEQYF
>TRBV27|TRBD2|TRBJ2-5|.|14
TGTGCCAGCAATCGAGCGGGAGGCCGGGAGACCCAGTACTTC
CASNRAGGRETQYF
>TRBV12-5|.|TRBJ1-3|.|17
TGTGCTAGTGGTTTGTGGTCAAGGGAGTCGGGCGGAAACACCATATATTTT
CASGLWSRESGGNTIYF
>TRBV19|.|TRBJ2-2|.|14
TGTGCCAGTCGTCAAACAGACGCCTACGGGGAGCTGTTTTTT
CASRQTDAYGELFF
>TRBV25-1|.|TRBJ2-3|.|16
TGTGCCAGCAGTGAACTTACCGGAGCTAGCACAGATACGCAGTATTTT
CASSELTGASTDTQYF
>TRBV12-5|TRBD2|TRBJ2-1|.|20
TGTGCTAGTGGTTTGGTACCGGGACTAGCGGGAGGGCTTGAATACAATGAGCAGTTCTTC
CASGLVPGLAGGLEYNEQFF
>TRBV29-1|.|TRBJ2-5|.|12
TGCAGCGTTGTTAGGGGAGGAGAGACCCAGTACTTC
CSVVRGGETQYF
>TRBV20-1|.|TRBJ1-1|.|14
TGCAGTGCTAGCCGCGTATTGGGAAGCACTGAAGCTTTCTTT
CSASRVLGSTEAFF
>TRBV19|.|TRBJ1-5|.|15
TGTGCCAGTAGAGCGGTTGGGATTACCAATCAGCCCCAGCATTTT
CASRAVGITNQPQHF
>TRBV12-3/TRBV12-4|.|TRBJ1-2|.|14
TGTGCCAGCACCCCGGGCCTACGACTCTATGGCTACACCTTC
CASTPGLRLYGYTF
>TRBV6-5|TRBD1|TRBJ2-5|.|13
TGTGCCAGCAGACCCTACAGGGGAGAGACCCAGTACTTC
CASRPYRGETQYF
>TRBV12-3/TRBV12-4|.|TRBJ2-5|.|15
TGTGCCAGCAGTTTGTACGTGGGGGCGGGGGAGACCCAGTACTTC
CASSLYVGAGETQYF
>TRBV27|TRBD2|TRBJ2-3|.|16
TGTGCCAGCAGGACGGGACTAGCCCTTTTCACAGATACGCAGTATTTT
CASRTGLALFTDTQYF
>TRBV29-1|.|TRBJ2-1|.|12
TGCAGCGTTGTGGGACTTAATAATGAGCAGTTCTTC
CSVVGLNNEQFF
>TRBV29-1|.|TRBJ2-1|.|14
TGCAGCGTGGCGGGCACCTTCCAAGACAATGAGCAGTTCTTC
CSVAGTFQDNEQFF
>TRBV5-1|.|TRBJ1-2|once|12
TGCGCCAGCAGCTTGGGACAGTATGGCTACACCTTC
CASSLGQYGYTF
>TRBV7-2|.|TRBJ1-5|.|16
TGTGCCAGCAGCTTAGTAGGGACGGTACTCAATCAGCCCCAGCATTTT
CASSLVGTVLNQPQHF
>TRBV4-1|TRBD2|TRBJ2-5|.|18
TGCGCCAGCAGCCAAGTCTTGGGACTAGCGGGAGCGGGTGAGACCCAGTACTTC
CASSQVLGLAGAGETQYF
>TRBV12-3/TRBV12-4|.|TRBJ1-1|.|15
TGTGCCAGCAGTTCCAGTTACAGGACGAACACTGAAGCTTTCTTT
CASSSSYRTNTEAFF
>TRBV9|.|TRBJ1-4|.|15
TGTGCCAGCAGCCCTCACCCCGCCTCGGATGAAAAACTGTTTTTT
CASSPHPASDEKLFF
>TRBV6-1|TRBD1|TRBJ1-1|.|14
TGTGCCAGCTCATTGGGAGGGGGCACGCGGGAAGCTTTCTTT
CASSLGGGTREAFF
>TRBV6-1|TRBD1|TRBJ1-2|.|13
TGTGCCAGCAGCGCGGGACAGGGGGATGGCTACACCTTC
CASSAGQGDGYTF
>TRBV12-5|.|TRBJ2-6|.|15
TGTGCTAGTGGTTTAACAGCCTCTGGGGCCAACGTCCTGACTTTC
CASGLTASGANVLTF
>TRBV4-3|.|TRBJ1-5|.|13
TGCGCCAGCAGCCAAGATGAGGGACAGCCCCAGCATTTT
CASSQDEGQPQHF
>TRBV10-3|TRBD2|TRBJ2-1|.|18
TGTGCCATCAGGGCTTCACTAGCGGGAGGCCAAAGGGTCCATGAGCAGTTCTTC
CAIRASLAGGQRVHEQFF